This TCR beta chain is drawn from a study of shared clonotypes between healthy human individuals (dated by TCRdb to 2020 to 2021). Looking at the study overall: A couple of women and a few men aged 18 to 49 years were included in the cohort. For each donor, CD4 naive and CD4 memory were each run on three plates, CD8 naive on two plates, and CD8 memory on one plate. The study deeply sequenced blood TCR repertoires of five healthy adults to estimate repertoire size and the extent of clonotype sharing between individuals. Different laboratories and diverse techniques were used to prepare libraries and sequence TCR repertoires, to increase sequencing depth and limit assay-specific biases. Per donor, leukapheresis produced somewhere between about 0.9 and 10 billion PBMCs. Overall study results and their limits: Compared with non-shared clonotypes, the clonotypes found in all four sorted-subset donors had higher generation probabilities. Estimated clonotype richness was generally larger for naive than for memory subsets. Sampling was restricted to blood, and TCR repertoires in tissues likely differ from the TCR repertoires found in blood. Rarefaction of sorted-subset datasets indicated incomplete sequencing despite the large sequencing depth. When a handful of donors were compared, the shared fraction of clonotypes was about 5.4% for naive CD4, approximately 3.3% for naive CD8, 2% to 2.5% for memory CD4, and 0.35% to 0.4% for memory CD8. Pairwise subsampling led to the expectation that sequencing depth would affect the degree of clonotype sharing among donors. Because the study included only a small number of donors, the genetic and exposure-history diversity represented was limited.

As regards this clone: Its antigen target is currently unknown. No clone much larger than this one lies a single base away; base qualities are absent.

CDR1 and CDR2 (MDHEN, SYDVKM) derive from the germline V gene. At the junction V is shortened by 5 bases and J by 4 bases, with 17 bases in between. The CDR3 runs 15 residues from the cysteine to the phenylalanine. Of all the DNA, just the CDR3 is kept, 45 bases in frame from base 1. Donors were healthy HIV-negative adults with no recently reported acute infections or vaccinations. Only Caucasian adults living in Nashville, Tennessee, USA were represented among the donors. CD4+ T cells were enriched by magnetic negative selection, after which naive cells were positively selected on CD45RA and the negative fraction was taken as the memory subset. After blood collection by leukapheresis, PBMCs were isolated using Ficoll-Histopaque density gradient centrifugation and then cryopreserved in the vapor phase of liquid nitrogen. Purity and quantity of every magnetically sorted T cell population were checked by analytical flow cytometry. Genomic DNA was isolated from every sorted fraction and measured by UV absorbance on a Nanodrop 2000c.

Using the deep immunoSEQ assay, TCR CDR3 regions were amplified from genomic DNA by multiplex PCR. Extracted genomic DNA from each cell subset was spread evenly across all wells of several immunoSEQ 96-well plates, with each plate serving as a replicate. For sorted subsets, 200 to 250 ng genomic DNA, equal to about 30,000 T cell genomes, was loaded into each replicate PCR. Purified libraries were quantified with a Qubit 3.0 fluorometer, sized on a Bioanalyzer 2100, and re-quantified with the KAPA Library Quantification kit. Each immunoSEQ 96-well plate was sequenced on its own single-read 150-cycle Illumina NextSeq 550 flow cell. The authors' analysis ran thus. The immunoSEQ output contained only junctional sequences without quality scores, so filtering could not match that applied to full-length reads. To assign V/J genes and CDR3, sequences were annotated against IMGT germline references using PyIR, a Python wrapper for IgBLAST v1.9. Reads were filtered out if the reads had weak V/J assignments (E-value above 1e-6), no CDR3, stop codons, out-of-frame junctions, or ambiguous translated residues. V3J clonotypes were defined as sequences sharing the same inferred V gene, J gene, and CDR3 amino acid sequence. The percentage overlap between two repertoires was calculated by dividing the number of shared unique clonotypes by the size of the smaller repertoire. Three approaches were used to assess repertoire richness: RTK rarefaction, the Chao1 estimator, and Recon v2.1 estimates of unobserved clonotypes. Generation probabilities for all TCRbeta clonotypes obtained by the gDNA method from a few donors were computed using OLGA. TCRdb limited this immuneACCESS table to in-frame rearrangements with V and J called. A share of clones is missing; checked studies link under half to unresolved V genes, and the rest is unexplained. The V and J calls and clone size are taken from that table; D and trimming were inferred from the DNA. Counted in this sample were around 700,000 clones; roughly 70% of them appeared once. The ten largest clones capture about 1.7% of the sample.

The receptor chain draws on TRBV28 and TRBJ1-1; the D gene is possibly TRBD1, with 6 bases matching. Sequenced input: memory CD4+ T cells sorted from blood. Per the publication, the cell subset or site label means: CD45RA-negative fraction. This sequence was found in a woman aged 25 to 45 in good health. The nucleotide sequence reads TGTGCCAGCAGTAACCACAGGGCTCGGAGCACTGAAGCTTTCTTT. Translated, it gives CASSNHRARSTEAFF.